The 17 T cell receptor beta chains below all came from one sample that was sequenced in a study of cytomegalovirus exposure and HLA in healthy donors. The PCR had 60 Vbeta and 13 Jbeta primers. Data came from immunoSEQ multiplex PCR; TCRdb stores just in-frame clones and leaves some out. The table records fewer than 250,000 clones, approximately 79% of them present only once. The sequenced material came from PBMCs. The source of these receptors is a male donor in good health and CMV-seronegative.

This chain joins TRBV28 and TRBJ1-2; TRBD1 matches 9 bases. V trimming: 6 bases; J trimming: 4 bases; junction bases outside the gene matches: 6. The CDR3 runs to 14 residues. Germline V CDR1 and CDR2: MDHEN, SYDVKM. The CDR3 region is CASRRQGEFYGYTF. In DNA form, the CDR3 reads TGTGCCAGCAGACGACAGGGGGAATTCTATGGCTACACCTTC.

The chain employs TRBV4-1 and TRBJ1-2; no reliable D call. The CDR3 sequence is 15 residues long. With 3 bases removed from V and 2 bases from J, the gap between germline ends came to 13 bases. CDR1 is MGHRA and CDR2 is YSYEKL in the germline V gene. CDR3 coding DNA: TGCGCCAGCAGCCAGCTTCAGGCGGGGAACTATGGCTACACCTTC. As protein: CASSQLQAGNYGYTF.

The chain is built from TRBV27 and TRBJ2-7; TRBD2 is a possible D gene (5 bases). V was trimmed by 3 bases and J by 12 bases, leaving 18 bases between them. The CDR3 is 13 residues long. Germline V CDR1 and CDR2: MNHEY, SMNVEV (reference sequence). The CDR3 DNA follows: TGTGCCAGCAGTTTCTCGGCGGGCGAGGAGTCGTACTTC. Translation gives CASSFSAGEESYF.

This clone was detected once. V gene TRBV2 combines with J gene TRBJ1-1, with D possibly matching TRBD1 (6 bases). V lost 6 bases and J 1 base, leaving 15 bases between the germline ends. Germline-derived CDR1 and CDR2 are SNHLY and FYNNEI. The CDR3 has 15 amino acids. This CDR3 is CASSLKGHKNTEAFF. CDR3 in DNA: TGTGCCAGCAGCCTCAAGGGACACAAGAACACTGAAGCTTTCTTT.

The CDR3 is CASSLKRGSYNSPLHF. The CDR3 nucleotides read TGTGCCAGCAGTTTAAAACGCGGCTCCTATAATTCACCCCTCCACTTT. The chain recombines TRBV28 with TRBJ1-6; D gene uncertain. There are 16 residues in the CDR3. Germline V gives CDR1 MDHEN, CDR2 SYDVKM. Trimming removed 2 bases from V and 0 bases from J, with 8 bases in between.

This sequence joins TRBV30 and TRBJ1-1; D uncertain. This CDR3 contains 13 residues. V was clipped by 5 bases and J by 1 base, with 11 bases between them. Germline values: CDR1 GTSNPN, CDR2 SVGIG (reference sequence). CDR3: CAWEKNSNTEAFF. CDR3 bases: TGTGCCTGGGAGAAGAATTCGAACACTGAAGCTTTCTTT.

V usage is TRBV27 and J usage is TRBJ2-1; a weak D match, TRBD2 (5 bases). V was shortened by 5 bases and J by 7 bases, with 9 bases between the two germline ends. CDR3 length: 12 amino acids. Germline V CDR1 and CDR2: MNHEY, SMNVEV (reference sequence). The CDR3 reads CASSKSGNEQFF. The CDR3 DNA reads as TGTGCCAGCAGTAAGTCGGGGAATGAGCAGTTCTTC.

This clone was found once. V and J are TRBV28 and TRBJ2-2, with 7 bases lining up with TRBD1. CDR3 length: 15 residues. V shed 10 bases, J shed 6 bases, and the junction held 14 bases outside the gene matches. Germline CDR1 and CDR2: MDHEN and SYDVKM. The CDR3 DNA follows: TGTGCCACCTTACCCGGGACAGCCGCCCCCGGGGAGCTGTTTTTT. It specifies CATLPGTAAPGELFF.

The chain employs TRBV28 and TRBJ2-7, with D perhaps TRBD2 (6 bases). Per germline, CDR1 MDHEN and CDR2 SYDVKM. The ends were cut back, 5 bases at V and 0 bases at J, with 11 bases in the middle. The CDR3 consists of 14 residues. The CDR3 sequence is CASSEDGSSYEQYF. CDR3 DNA sequence: TGTGCCAGCAGTGAGGACGGGAGCTCCTACGAGCAGTACTTC.

CDR3 in DNA: TGTGCCTCAGGAGGAGGAGGGGAGACCCAGTACTTC. Protein sequence: CASGGGGETQYF. The V gene is TRBV19, the J gene TRBJ2-5, with D perhaps TRBD2 (6 bases). V lost 11 bases to trimming and J lost 5 bases, with 15 bases between them. This CDR3 is built from 12 residues. In germline, CDR1 is LNHDA, CDR2 SQIVND (reference sequence).

The gene calls are TRBV7-9 and TRBJ1-4; 8 bases fit TRBD1. Germline V gene data show CDR1 as SEHNR and CDR2 as FQNEAQ (reference sequence). The CDR3 totals 15 residues. The V and J ends lost 2 bases and 6 bases, in that order; junction bases with no gene match: 5. CDR3 loop: CASSLFDRGDEKLFF. The CDR3 bases are TGTGCCAGCAGCTTATTCGACAGGGGTGATGAAAAACTGTTTTTT. The whole variable domain, filled in from reference TRBV7-9 and TRBJ1-4, reads DTGVSQNPRHKITKRGQNVTFRCDPISEHNRLYWYRQTLGQGPEFLTYFQNEAQLEKSRLLSDRFSAERPKGSFSTLEIQRTEQGDSAMYLCASSLFDRGDEKLFFGSGTQLSVL.

This rearrangement joins TRBV14 to TRBJ1-2; the D gene is possibly TRBD1 (5 bases). Trimming took 3 bases from V and 8 from J, leaving 10 bases between them. Germline V CDR1 and CDR2: SGHDN, FVKESK. This CDR3 spans 12 amino acids. CDR3 coding DNA: TGTGCCAGCAGCCAGGGGCCTGGGGGCTACACCTTC. Protein sequence: CASSQGPGGYTF.

The chain couples TRBV9 to TRBJ1-1, with 9 bases that match TRBD1. Trimming at V came to 0 bases and at J to 6 bases, leaving 6 bases not matched to a gene. In germline, CDR1 is SGDLS, CDR2 YYNGEE. This CDR3 has 15 amino acids. This CDR3 reads CASSVALQGASEAFF. In DNA form, the CDR3 reads TGTGCCAGCAGCGTAGCTCTACAGGGGGCCTCTGAAGCTTTCTTT.

The chain links TRBV30 to TRBJ2-3; possible D gene TRBD2, 5 bases. Trimming pared 0 bases from V and 4 bases from J, leaving 14 bases between. This CDR3 region has 15 residues. The germline V gene encodes CDR1 GTSNPN and CDR2 SVGIG (reference sequence). As DNA, the CDR3 is TGTGCCTGGAGTGTACTTACTAGTGGGGCAGATACGCAGTATTTT. Translated: CAWSVLTSGADTQYF.

V gene TRBV6-5 combines with J gene TRBJ1-2; the D gene is possibly TRBD1 (5 bases). The germline V gene has CDR1 MNHEY and CDR2 SVGAGI. The CDR3 contains 14 residues. V shed 5 bases and J shed 4 bases, with 14 bases lying between them. CDR3 bases: TGTGCCAGCAGTGTTTCAGGGTGGGGCTATGGCTACACCTTC. It translates to CASSVSGWGYGYTF.

The CDR3, as DNA: TGTGCCAGCAGTTACGGGCAGGGCCAGTTCGGGTACGAGCAGTACTTC. Translated, it gives CASSYGQGQFGYEQYF. The chain has TRBV6-6 and TRBJ2-7; D might be TRBD1 (5 bases). The CDR3 runs 16 residues. Trimming stripped 2 bases from V and 4 bases from J, with 18 bases between. Germline V CDR1 and CDR2: MNHNY, SVGAGI (reference sequence).

This clone was seen a handful of times. V and J are TRBV6-5 and TRBJ1-2, with D unresolved. Germline V gene lookup returns CDR1 MNHEY and CDR2 SVGAGI. The germline V and J ends were trimmed by 6 bases and 7 bases, with 9 bases remaining between them. The CDR3 runs to 11 residues. Here the CDR3 reads CASSDGVGYTF. The DNA of the CDR3 is TGTGCCAGCAGCGACGGGGTTGGCTACACCTTC.